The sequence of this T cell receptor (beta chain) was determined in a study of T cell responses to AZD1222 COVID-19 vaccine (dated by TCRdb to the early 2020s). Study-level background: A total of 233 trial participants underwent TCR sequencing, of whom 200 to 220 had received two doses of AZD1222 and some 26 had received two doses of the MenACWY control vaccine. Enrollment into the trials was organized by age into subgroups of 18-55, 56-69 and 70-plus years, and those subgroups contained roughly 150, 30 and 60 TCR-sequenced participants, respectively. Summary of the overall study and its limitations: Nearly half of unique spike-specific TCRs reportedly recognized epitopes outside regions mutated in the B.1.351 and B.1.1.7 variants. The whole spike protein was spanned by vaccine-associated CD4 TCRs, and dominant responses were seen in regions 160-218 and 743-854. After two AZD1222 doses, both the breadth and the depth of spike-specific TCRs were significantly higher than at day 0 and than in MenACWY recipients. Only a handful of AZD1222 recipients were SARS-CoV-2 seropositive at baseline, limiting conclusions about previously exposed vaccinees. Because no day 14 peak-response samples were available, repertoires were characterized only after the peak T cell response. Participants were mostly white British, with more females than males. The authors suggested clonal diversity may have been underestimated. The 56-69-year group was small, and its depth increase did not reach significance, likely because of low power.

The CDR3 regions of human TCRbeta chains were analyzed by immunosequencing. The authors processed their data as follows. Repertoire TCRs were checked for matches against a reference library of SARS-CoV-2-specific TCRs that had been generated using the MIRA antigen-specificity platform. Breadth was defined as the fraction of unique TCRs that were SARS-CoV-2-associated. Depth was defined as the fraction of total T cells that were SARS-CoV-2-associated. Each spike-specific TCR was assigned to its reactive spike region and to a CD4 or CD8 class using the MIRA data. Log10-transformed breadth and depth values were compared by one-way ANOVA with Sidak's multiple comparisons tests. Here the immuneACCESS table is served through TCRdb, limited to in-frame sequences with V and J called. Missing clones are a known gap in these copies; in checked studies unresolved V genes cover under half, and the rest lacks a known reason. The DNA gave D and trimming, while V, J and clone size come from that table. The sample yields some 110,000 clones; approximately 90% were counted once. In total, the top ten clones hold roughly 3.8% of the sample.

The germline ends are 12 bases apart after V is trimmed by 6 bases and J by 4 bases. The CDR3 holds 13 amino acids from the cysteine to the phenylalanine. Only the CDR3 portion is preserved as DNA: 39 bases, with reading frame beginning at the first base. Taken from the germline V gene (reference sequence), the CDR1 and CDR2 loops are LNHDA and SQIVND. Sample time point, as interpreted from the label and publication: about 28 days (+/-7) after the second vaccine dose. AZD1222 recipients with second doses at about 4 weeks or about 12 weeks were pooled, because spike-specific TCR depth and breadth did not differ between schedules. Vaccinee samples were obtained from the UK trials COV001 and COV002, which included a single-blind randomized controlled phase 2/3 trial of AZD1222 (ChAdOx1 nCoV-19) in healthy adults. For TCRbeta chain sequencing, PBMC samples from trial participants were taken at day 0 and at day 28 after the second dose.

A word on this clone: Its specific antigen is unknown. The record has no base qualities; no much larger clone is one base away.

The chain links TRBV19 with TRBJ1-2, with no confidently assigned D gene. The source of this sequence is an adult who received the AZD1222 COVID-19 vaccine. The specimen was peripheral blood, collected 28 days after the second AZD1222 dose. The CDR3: CASRQEQLYGYTF. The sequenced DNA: TGTGCCAGTAGACAAGAACAGCTCTATGGCTACACCTTC.